The source of this T cell receptor beta chain is a study of early T cells in non-severe SARS-CoV-2 infection. There are 15 residues in the CDR3. V was clipped by 7 bases and J by 3 bases, with 17 bases between them. The V gene's germline CDR1 is MNHEY and CDR2 SVGAGI. In its sample, this clonotype was seen many times. Unique molecular identifier tags were affixed to discrete cDNA molecules. Each CDR3 protein gets one entry after TCRdb re-called the 5' RACE reads with MiXCR. The sample lists 98,000 or so distinct CDR3 sequences; over 10% were seen once. The sample comprised whole blood. The V call is TRBV6-5, the J call TRBJ2-3; D is perhaps TRBD2 (5 bases). This sequence was found in an adult who was a healthcare worker with PCR-confirmed SARS-CoV-2 infection or an uninfected control (not recorded which). The chain's CDR3 is CASTSIGGLTDTQYF. In DNA form, the CDR3 reads TGTGCCAGCACCTCCATAGGCGGACTTACAGATACGCAGTATTTT.